This T cell receptor beta chain was sequenced for a study of cytomegalovirus exposure and HLA in healthy donors. Trimming removed 6 bases from V and 10 bases from J; junction bases left unmatched: 18. The germline V gene has CDR1 LNHDA and CDR2 SQIVND (reference sequence). The CDR3 consists of 16 residues. Primers for the PCR totalled 60 Vbeta and 13 Jbeta. The protocol was immunoSEQ multiplex PCR, while the TCRdb copy is restricted to in-frame clones and leaves out a portion. The data show some 180,000 clones, with 70% to 80% seen just once and about 1.9% held by the top ten. This TCR came from a man aged 25 to 45 in good health and CMV-seronegative. The gene calls are TRBV19 and TRBJ2-1; 7 bases align to TRBD1. Sequencing was carried out using PBMCs. CDR3 loop: CASRGGTSPTFEEQFF. The CDR3 DNA sequence: TGTGCCAGTAGAGGGGGCACTAGTCCGACCTTTGAGGAGCAGTTCTTC.